The 20 T cell receptor beta chains below all came from one sample that was sequenced in a study of Ad26.COV2.S vaccination and SARS-CoV-2 variants. Treatment given: 15 to 20 received Ad26.COV2.S at low or high dose, single or two shots; a few received placebo; per-sample allocation not given. Collection of the samples took place on day 63 after the first injection of vaccine or placebo. Produced via immunoSEQ multiplex PCR; TCRdb's table is partial and in-frame only. This table holds about 410,000 clones, around 92% found once. The sample in question was peripheral blood, obtained in a trial of Ad26.COV2.S vaccine versus placebo. The origin of the receptors is a person between 18 and 65 years old who received the Ad26.COV2.S COVID-19 vaccine or a placebo.

V gene TRBV30 combines with J gene TRBJ2-1; no clear D gene. Germline V gene lookup returns CDR1 GTSNPN and CDR2 SVGIG (reference sequence). The V end was cut by 0 bases, the J end by 0 bases, with 9 bases between. The CDR3 covers 15 residues. CDR3 protein: CAWSVSPSSYNEQFF. The CDR3 DNA is TGTGCCTGGAGTGTTTCCCCAAGCTCCTACAATGAGCAGTTCTTC.

This clone came up a few times. The chain uses TRBV7-9 and TRBJ2-2; maybe TRBD2 (5 bases). The germline gives CDR1 SEHNR, CDR2 FQNEAQ (reference sequence). Trimming shortened V by 5 bases and J by 4 bases, and 11 bases separated the two germline ends. This CDR3 is built from 14 residues. In DNA form, the CDR3 reads TGTGCCAGCAGCACCGGAGGTACCACCGGGGAGCTGTTTTTT. As protein: CASSTGGTTGELFF.

The chain couples TRBV18 to TRBJ2-7; D perhaps matches TRBD2 (7 bases). The germline V gene has CDR1 KGHSH and CDR2 LQKENI. V lost 4 bases and J 2 bases, leaving 15 bases between the germline ends. This CDR3 region has 15 residues. The CDR3 DNA reads TGTGCCAGCTCACAGGGGGACGCGGGGGCCTACGAGCAGTACTTC. This translates into CASSQGDAGAYEQYF.

J is TRBJ2-1 and V is TRBV11-2; no reliable D call. V was clipped by 2 bases and J by 0 bases, with 14 bases between them. Germline V gene data show CDR1 as SGHAT and CDR2 as FQNNGV. This CDR3 comprises 17 residues. The CDR3 sequence is CASSLRLVASSYNEQFF. CDR3 DNA sequence: TGTGCCAGCAGCTTAAGGCTGGTTGCCAGCTCCTACAATGAGCAGTTCTTC.

This clone is a singleton in its sample. This rearrangement joins TRBV15 to TRBJ2-1; no clear D. The CDR3 has 16 amino acids. Trimming pared 3 bases from V and 0 bases from J, leaving 12 bases between. Germline loops: CDR1 LNHNV, CDR2 YYDKDF (reference sequence). The CDR3 coding sequence is TGTGCCACCAGCAGTCCTCACCTAAGCTCCTACAATGAGCAGTTCTTC. It specifies CATSSPHLSSYNEQFF.

The gene calls are TRBV29-1 and TRBJ1-2; TRBD1 is a possible D gene (6 bases). Germline CDR1 reads SQVTM; CDR2 reads ANQGSEA. There are 12 residues in the CDR3. The V end lost 6 bases, the J end lost 10 bases, and 18 bases lay between the germline ends. The CDR3, as DNA: TGCAGCGTCCAGTTGGGGGGCCTCATCTACACCTTC. As protein: CSVQLGGLIYTF. Combining the CDR3 with reference TRBV29-1 and TRBJ1-2 gives the whole variable domain SAVISQKPSRDICQRGTSLTIQCQVDSQVTMMFWYRQQPGQSLTLIATANQGSEATYESGFVIDKFPISRPNLTFSTLTVSNMSPEDSSIYLCSVQLGGLIYTFGSGTRLTVV.

The genes are TRBV7-8 and TRBJ2-5; a weak D match, TRBD2 (7 bases). The germline gives CDR1 SGHVS, CDR2 FQNEAQ. The CDR3 extends over 15 amino acids. Between the trimmed V and J ends, which lost 1 base and 3 bases, there was a span of 12 bases. CDR3 coding DNA: TGTGCCAGCAGCTTAGTGGGGGGGCGAGAAGAGACCCAGTACTTC. Translating it yields CASSLVGGREETQYF.

The chain combines TRBV3-1 (or the pseudogene TRBV3-2) with TRBJ1-5; D is ambiguous. Deletions cut 0 bases from V and 7 bases from J, with 10 bases between. Per germline, CDR1 LGHDT and CDR2 YNNKEL (reference sequence). The CDR3 is 14 residues long. The CDR3 DNA is TGTGCCAGCAGCCAAGATCTCGCGTCACAGCCCCAGCATTTT. This gives the protein CASSQDLASQPQHF.

The V gene is TRBV4-1, the J gene TRBJ2-7; D may be TRBD1 (6 bases). The CDR3 length is 20 residues. Trimming cost V 0 bases and J 1 base, with 25 bases left between them. CDR1 and CDR2 (germline): MGHRA, YSYEKL. CDR3 sequence: CASSQDWWSTGPTPSYEQYF. The DNA for the CDR3 is TGCGCCAGCAGCCAAGATTGGTGGTCGACAGGACCCACCCCATCCTACGAGCAGTACTTC.

The chain joins TRBV6-1 to TRBJ1-1; D not certain. CDR3 length equals 13 residues. The germline V gene has CDR1 MNHNS and CDR2 SASEGT. Trimming cost V 2 bases and J 1 base, with 5 bases left between them. Here the CDR3 reads CASSERANTEAFF. Written as DNA, the CDR3 is TGTGCCAGCAGTGAAAGGGCGAACACTGAAGCTTTCTTT.

The chain has TRBV6-2 or TRBV6-3 and TRBJ1-2; the D gene is possibly TRBD1 (6 bases). V was clipped by 2 bases and J by 2 bases, with 12 bases between them. The germline CDR1 and CDR2 sequences are MNHEY and SVGEGT. The CDR3 consists of 15 residues. In nucleotides, the CDR3 is TGTGCCAGCAGTTACGAGGGGGTTCACAACTATGGCTACACCTTC. It codes for CASSYEGVHNYGYTF.

The chain joins TRBV18 to TRBJ2-7; 7 nucleotides line up with TRBD1. The CDR3 totals 14 residues. CDR1 and CDR2 (germline): KGHSH, LQKENI. Losses at the gene ends were 1 base for V and 6 bases for J; bases not matched to a gene: 6. Here the CDR3 DNA reads TGTGCCAGCTCACCACAGGGGGCGCCGGGCGAGCAGTACTTC. Translating gives CASSPQGAPGEQYF.

The J gene is TRBJ2-1, the V gene TRBV19; tentative D call: TRBD1 (5 bases). The CDR3 has 15 residues. V lost 5 bases and J 5 bases, leaving 16 bases between the germline ends. Germline lookup yields CDR1 LNHDA and CDR2 SQIVND (reference sequence). The CDR3: CASSWQGRSNNEQFF. The DNA of the CDR3 is TGTGCCAGTAGTTGGCAGGGCCGATCAAACAATGAGCAGTTCTTC.

This chain connects TRBV28 to TRBJ1-2; 8 nucleotides align to TRBD1. V gave up 10 bases and J gave up 3 bases; unmatched junction bases: 7. Looked up from germline, CDR1 is MDHEN and CDR2 is SYDVKM. The CDR3 has 13 residues. CDR3 nucleotide sequence: TGTGCCACCGAACCGACAGGGGACTATGGCTACACCTTC. The encoded protein is CATEPTGDYGYTF.

The rearrangement uses TRBV29-1 and TRBJ2-7; D is uncertain. V dropped 7 bases and J dropped 1 base, with 14 bases sitting between them. Per the germline V gene, CDR1 is SQVTM and CDR2 is ANQGSEA. The CDR3 contains 13 residues. CDR3 nucleotides: TGCAGCGCCGAAGACAACAGATCCTACGAGCAGTACTTC. It translates to CSAEDNRSYEQYF.

The V call is TRBV2, the J call TRBJ1-2, with 7 bases lining up with TRBD1. Looked up from germline, CDR1 is SNHLY and CDR2 is FYNNEI. This CDR3 is 15 amino acids long. Trimming at V came to 7 bases and at J to 2 bases, leaving 10 bases not matched to a gene. CDR3 bases: TGTGCCAGCAAAAAGGGCGGGACAGTGAACTATGGCTACACCTTC. Translation gives CASKKGGTVNYGYTF.

The chain joins TRBV5-1 to TRBJ2-5; 9 bases line up with TRBD2. This CDR3 is 15 amino acids long. The V gene end was trimmed by 3 bases and the J gene end by 2 bases; junction bases not matched to a gene: 5. Germline CDR1 reads SGHRS; CDR2 reads YFSETQ. This chain's CDR3 is CASSYTLAGQETQYF. The CDR3 coding sequence is TGCGCCAGCAGCTATACCCTAGCGGGGCAAGAGACCCAGTACTTC.

The rearrangement links TRBV5-1 to TRBJ1-2; D perhaps matches TRBD1 (5 bases). The CDR3 runs to 14 residues. The germline V gene encodes CDR1 SGHRS and CDR2 YFSETQ. Between the trimmed V and J ends, which lost 5 bases and 7 bases, there was a span of 18 bases. Written as DNA, the CDR3 is TGCGCCAGCAGAGTGGACACGAGCTCGGGTGGCTACACCTTC. Its translation is CASRVDTSSGGYTF.

The chain combines TRBV11-2 with TRBJ1-4, with a possible D match to TRBD1 (6 bases). The V gene lost 5 bases and the J gene lost 7 bases, with 20 bases spanning the gap. CDR3 length equals 16 residues. CDR1 is SGHAT, CDR2 FQNNGV, per germline. The CDR3 sequence: CASSQGSGGAREKLFF. The DNA of the CDR3 is TGTGCCAGCAGCCAAGGAAGTGGGGGGGCGCGTGAAAAACTGTTTTTT.

J is TRBJ2-1 and V is TRBV7-2, with D unclear. Germline V gene sequence: CDR1 SGHTA, CDR2 FQGNSA. CDR3 length: 13 residues. The ends were cut back, 5 bases at V and 10 bases at J, with 15 bases in the middle. CDR3 coding DNA: TGTGCCAGCAGCCCTGATCGACACTCCGAGCAGTTCTTC. This sequence encodes CASSPDRHSEQFF. The full variable domain, with the rest looked up from reference TRBV7-2 and TRBJ2-1, is GAGVSQSPSNKVTEKGKDVELRCDPISGHTALYWYRQSLGQGLEFLIYFQGNSAPDKSGLPSDRFSAERTGGSVSTLTIQRTQQEDSAVYLCASSPDRHSEQFFGPGTRLTVL.